One sample yielded the 5 T cell receptor beta chains listed below, sequenced in a study of T cell clonality in common variable immunodeficiency. Here immunoSEQ multiplex PCR was the method, and the copy in TCRdb shows in-frame clones only, minus some. This sample shows approximately 30,000 clones and no singletons; around 6.9% rests with the ten largest. The antigens of these receptors remain unknown. Points from the study as a whole: Common variable immunodeficiency TCR beta sequences reportedly had fewer deletions and N-nucleotide insertions.

The sequencing sample was made of peripheral blood mononuclear cells. Receptors were obtained from a human donor with common variable immunodeficiency.

A remark on this clone: The CDR3 end is not reached by the read, which stops 3 residues before it; the germline J gene fills it in. J is TRBJ2-7 and V is TRBV19, with TRBD1 matching 10 bases. Germline CDR1 is LNHDA and CDR2 is SQIVND (reference sequence). The CDR3 length is 16 residues. The J segment lost 5 bases and the V segment lost 10 bases, leaving 17 bases of the junction unmatched. CDR3 DNA (partial): TGTGCCACCGGCCCCCGGGACAGGGGCTCTACCAACGAG. Translation: CATGPRDRGSTNE. The complete CDR3 protein is CATGPRDRGSTNEQYF.

As for this clone: The CDR3 end falls 3 residues outside the read, so it is completed with the germline J gene. This chain links TRBV7-2 with TRBJ2-5, with 7 positions matching TRBD1. The CDR3 length is 15 residues. V dropped 6 bases and J dropped 5; count of bases not matched to a gene: 12. Germline CDR1 is SGHTA and CDR2 is FQGNSA. The covered CDR3 bases are TGTGCCAGCAGTCCAGGACAGGCCGCCTTGGAGACC. Protein: CASSPGQAALET. The full CDR3 sequence reads CASSPGQAALETQYF.

This clone ranks as medium-sized. The read halts 3 residues ahead of the CDR3 end, with the missing end drawn from the germline J gene. This chain links TRBV20-1 with TRBJ1-3, with D maybe TRBD1 (5 bases). CDR3 size: 13 residues. Trimming left V 8 bases short and J 3 bases short, with 14 bases between. Germline CDR1 reads DFQATT; CDR2 reads SNEGSKA (reference sequence). The part of the CDR3 DNA that was read is TGCAGTCTAGCCCCGGGGGATGGAAACACC. Protein product: CSLAPGDGNT. The entire CDR3 protein reads CSLAPGDGNTIYF.

This clone was seen only a few times. The read ends 3 residues shy of where the CDR3 ends; the end is completed using the germline J gene. This chain links TRBV7-9 with TRBJ1-2; D uncertain. The germline gives CDR1 SEHNR, CDR2 FQNEAQ (reference sequence). The CDR3 covers 11 residues. V was cut by 7 bases and J by 2 bases, with 5 bases left in between. The chain's CDR3 is CASTLNYGYTF. The DNA read from the CDR3 is TGTGCCAGCACACTAAACTATGGC.

This clone was detected only a few times. The read terminates 3 residues before the CDR3 end, so the remaining end is supplied by the germline J gene. J is TRBJ2-5 and V is TRBV20-1; the D is unclear. Trimming shortened V by 0 bases and J by 2 bases, and 10 bases separated the two germline ends. Per the germline V gene, CDR1 is DFQATT and CDR2 is SNEGSKA (reference sequence). The length of the CDR3 is 14 residues. The CDR3 protein is CSARDGLLQETQYF. Incomplete CDR3 DNA: TGCAGTGCTAGAGATGGGCTATTGCAAGAGACC.